A single T cell receptor (beta chain) is shown here with its context. Its antigen is as yet unknown. These data are taken from a study of T-cell memory formation after mild COVID-19. This CDR3 is built from 15 residues. Germline lookup yields CDR1 KGHDR and CDR2 SFDVKD. The ends lost 3 bases at V and 7 bases at J; junction bases unmatched: 6. Regarding the study as a whole: In second-wave clones peaking day 37, SARS-CoV-2 specificity remained unconfirmed. Day 15 to 85 contractors were CD4/CD8 balanced; later expanders leaned CD4+. Researchers report contracting CD4+ clones mostly in CM and EM, with CD8+ clones in EMRA.

MiXCR, run by TCRdb on the 5' RACE reads, gives a single entry per CDR3 protein. The table lists around 400,000 distinct CDR3 sequences, roughly 24% of them singletons, with 8.8% in the top ten. The sample was PBMCs or a T cell subset sorted from them (not recorded which). The origin of this receptor is an adult woman who had mild COVID-19 (a few samples of this study predate the infection). Cell type and time point are not known. The chain links TRBV24-1 to TRBJ1-2; 11 bases match TRBD1. The CDR3 DNA is TGTGCCACCAGTGATCCGGACAGGGGGCCGCTTGGCTACACCTTC. It specifies CATSDPDRGPLGYTF.